The sequence of this TCR beta chain was determined in a study of blood T cell repertoires in COVID-19. J gave up 2 bases and V 7 bases, and 10 bases lay outside the gene matches. Germline V gives CDR1 SNHLY, CDR2 FYNNEI. This CDR3 spans 15 amino acids. In the authors' methods: Estimates of nucleated cell counts were drawn from the amplification of reference gene primers. The data were produced by immunoSEQ multiplex PCR, yet TCRdb's version contains in-frame clones alone and is incomplete. That table is the source of V, J and clone size, and D and trimming were worked out from the DNA. The sample gives approximately 170,000 clones, around 85% of which show up once; under 5% is in the top ten.

This chain connects TRBV2 to TRBJ1-1; 7 bases fit TRBD1. The sequence was obtained from a woman between 65 and 79 years old with acute or convalescent COVID-19. Specimen: peripheral blood. The CDR3 bases are TGTGCCAGCATCCTTGGAGGGACAGATAACACTGAAGCTTTCTTT. Translating it yields CASILGGTDNTEAFF. Based on the CDR3 plus reference TRBV2 and TRBJ1-1, the full variable domain is EPEVTQTPSHQVTQMGQEVILRCVPISNHLYFYWYRQILGQKVEFLVSFYNNEISEKSEIFDDQFSVERPDGSNFTLKIRSTKLEDSAMYFCASILGGTDNTEAFFGQGTRLTVV.